A single sample is the source of the 16 T cell receptor beta chains below, sequenced in a study of metastatic and nonmetastatic thyroid tumors. TCRdb re-called clones via MiXCR from the PCR reads. The sample has approximately 31,000 clones, roughly 30% seen once. Every patient was untreated before thyroid surgery. The sequenced material came from blood. The source is a female donor with papillary thyroid cancer or a benign thyroid nodule (not recorded which). Some clones in this sample may be carry-over from other donors' samples.

This clone showed up just a few times. The CDR3 protein is CASSWTGPDTQYF. In DNA, the CDR3 is TGTGCCAGCAGTTGGACAGGTCCAGATACGCAGTATTTT. The chain employs TRBV25-1 and TRBJ2-3; TRBD1 matches 7 bases. J gave up 4 bases and V 5 bases, and 3 bases lay outside the gene matches. This CDR3 comprises 13 residues. CDR1 is MGHDK and CDR2 is SYGVNS in the germline V gene.

The table lists this clone with a few counts. The CDR3 loop is CASSQVGRRGGELFF. CDR3 nucleotide sequence: TGTGCCAGCAGCCAAGTAGGTCGAAGAGGCGGGGAGCTGTTTTTT. V and J are TRBV3-1 and TRBJ2-2; D gene uncertain. Trimming stripped 1 base from V and 7 bases from J, with 13 bases between. This CDR3 has 15 amino acids. Germline V lookup: CDR1 LGHDT, CDR2 YNNKEL (reference sequence). Combining the CDR3 with reference TRBV3-1 and TRBJ2-2 gives the whole variable domain DTAVSQTPKYLVTQMGNDKSIKCEQNLGHDTMYWYKQDSKKFLKIMFSYNNKELIINETVPNRFSPKSPDKAHLNLHINSLELGDSAVYFCASSQVGRRGGELFFGEGSRLTVL.

In its sample, this clone was seen many times. V and J are TRBV19 and TRBJ1-2; 10 nucleotides agree with TRBD1. Germline assignment: CDR1 LNHDA and CDR2 SQIVND (reference sequence). Trimming at V came to 6 bases and at J to 4 bases, leaving 11 bases not matched to a gene. The CDR3 is 16 amino acids. In DNA form, the CDR3 reads TGTGCCAGTAGAGGATCTTGGACAGGGGGGCCCTATGGCTACACCTTC. Encoded protein: CASRGSWTGGPYGYTF.

This clone was seen at least ten times. The V call is TRBV5-6, the J call TRBJ2-2, with TRBD2 matching 11 bases. CDR1 and CDR2 from the germline V gene are SGHDT and YYEEEE. This CDR3 contains 16 residues. V was clipped by 0 bases and J by 6 bases; unmatched bases: 4. CDR3 bases: TGTGCCAGCAGCTTGGGACTAGCGGGAACCGCCGGGGAGCTGTTTTTT. This sequence encodes CASSLGLAGTAGELFF.

This clone came up a few times. This CDR3 is also generated by other DNA sequences in the sample. J is TRBJ2-1 and V is TRBV27; a possible D gene is TRBD1 (5 bases). The CDR3 is 13 residues long. Trimming shortened V by 3 bases and J by 4 bases, and 7 bases separated the two germline ends. CDR1 and CDR2 from the germline V gene are MNHEY and SMNVEV (reference sequence). The CDR3, as DNA: TGTGCCAGCAGTTTTGACAGTTACAATGAGCAGTTCTTC. Translated: CASSFDSYNEQFF.

The CDR3 DNA is TGCAGTGCTGCCGACCCGCTGACGTTGAACACTGAAGCTTTCTTT. This translates into CSAADPLTLNTEAFF. The chain recombines TRBV20-1 with TRBJ1-1, with unresolved D. This CDR3 comprises 15 residues. V was pared by 5 bases and J by 0 bases, with 16 bases between. Germline V gene lookup returns CDR1 DFQATT and CDR2 SNEGSKA (reference sequence).

This clone is categorized as medium-sized. This chain uses TRBV12-3 or TRBV12-4 with TRBJ1-1, with D hard to call. The CDR3 is 11 residues long. Trimming took 3 bases from V and 10 from J, leaving 9 bases between them. The CDR3 bases are TGTGCCAGCAGTTTGGAGTCGGTAGCTTTCTTT. Translation: CASSLESVAFF.

The V gene is TRBV13, the J gene TRBJ2-7, with a tentative D call TRBD2 (7 bases). The CDR3 length is 14 residues. V lost 7 bases and J lost 2, with 15 bases in between. Germline values: CDR1 PRHDT, CDR2 FYEKMQ (reference sequence). The CDR3 protein is CASNRGGLTYEQYF. Written as DNA, the CDR3 is TGTGCCAGCAACCGCGGGGGCCTGACCTACGAGCAGTACTTC.

The V call is TRBV6-1, the J call TRBJ2-5; D may be TRBD2 (6 bases). Trimming removed 2 bases from V and 1 base from J, with 14 bases in between. The CDR3 is made up of 16 amino acids. Germline V gives CDR1 MNHNS, CDR2 SASEGT. The CDR3 loop reads CASSETRLASQETQYF. CDR3 DNA: TGTGCCAGCAGTGAAACGAGGCTAGCGTCCCAAGAGACCCAGTACTTC.

There are a few counts of this clone. The chain uses TRBV12-3 or TRBV12-4 and TRBJ2-6, with D perhaps matching TRBD2 (8 bases). The ends were cut back, 8 bases at V and 0 bases at J, with 20 bases in the middle. The CDR3 length is 18 residues. For the CDR3, the DNA is TGTGCCAGCGGAAACCTACAGGGGACTAGCTCTGGGGCCAACGTCCTGACTTTC. It translates to CASGNLQGTSSGANVLTF.

This clone was recorded at least ten times. The chain has TRBV7-8 and TRBJ2-3; D tentatively fits TRBD1 or TRBD2 (6 bases each). Trimming removed 5 bases at V and 2 bases at J, with 17 bases between. The CDR3 consists of 16 residues. The V gene's germline CDR1 is SGHVS and CDR2 FQNEAQ. CDR3 protein: CASSIQTGGLTDTQYF. The CDR3 DNA is TGTGCCAGCAGCATTCAGACTGGGGGGCTCACAGATACGCAGTATTTT. Based on the CDR3 plus reference TRBV7-8 and TRBJ2-3, the full variable domain is GAGVSQSPRYKVAKRGQDVALRCDPISGHVSLFWYQQALGQGPEFLTYFQNEAQLDKSGLPSDRFFAERPEGSVSTLKIQRTQQEDSAVYLCASSIQTGGLTDTQYFGPGTRLTVL.

This clone was counted only a few times. The rearrangement uses TRBV19 and TRBJ1-1; possibly TRBD1 for D (6 bases). The CDR3 totals 13 residues. V dropped 7 bases and J dropped 4 bases, with 13 bases sitting between them. Germline V lookup: CDR1 LNHDA, CDR2 SQIVND (reference sequence). CDR3 sequence (DNA): TGTGCCAGTAAATGGGGGGCGCTCACTGAAGCTTTCTTT. This translates into CASKWGALTEAFF.

This clone is medium-sized by share. Other DNA variants within this sample encode the same CDR3. V gene TRBV6-2 or TRBV6-3 combines with J gene TRBJ1-6; 7 bases map to TRBD1. Germline CDR1 MNHEY, CDR2 SVGEGT. The V gene end was trimmed by 8 bases and the J gene end by 8 bases; junction bases not matched to a gene: 9. The CDR3 is made up of 14 amino acids. The CDR3 loop is CASGTVSGYSPLHF. The CDR3 DNA sequence: TGTGCCAGCGGGACAGTCTCCGGGTATTCACCCCTCCACTTT.

This clone has more than one count but fewer than ten. The chain carries TRBV5-1 and TRBJ1-2; D might be TRBD1 (5 bases). V lost 4 bases, J lost 1 base, and 11 bases lay in between. There are 14 residues in the CDR3. Per the germline V gene, CDR1 is SGHRS and CDR2 is YFSETQ. Here the CDR3 reads CASSKDQGNYGYTF. For the CDR3, the DNA is TGCGCCAGCAGCAAGGACCAGGGTAACTATGGCTACACCTTC.

This clone appeared many times. The V gene is TRBV18, the J gene TRBJ1-5; TRBD1 agrees at 7 bases. There are 14 residues in the CDR3. Germline assignment: CDR1 KGHSH and CDR2 LQKENI. The J segment lost 9 bases and the V segment lost 6 bases, leaving 11 bases of the junction unmatched. CDR3 loop: CASSTDRELTPQHF. In DNA form, the CDR3 reads TGTGCCAGCTCGACTGACAGGGAATTGACGCCCCAGCATTTT.

This clone was counted only a few times. The V gene is TRBV20-1, the J gene TRBJ2-1; D gene uncertain. V was trimmed by 3 bases and J by 10 bases, leaving 19 bases between them. Germline V lookup: CDR1 DFQATT, CDR2 SNEGSKA (reference sequence). This CDR3 spans 14 amino acids. The CDR3 here is CSARPWVQSREQFF. For the CDR3, the DNA is TGCAGTGCTAGGCCGTGGGTCCAGTCAAGGGAGCAGTTCTTC.